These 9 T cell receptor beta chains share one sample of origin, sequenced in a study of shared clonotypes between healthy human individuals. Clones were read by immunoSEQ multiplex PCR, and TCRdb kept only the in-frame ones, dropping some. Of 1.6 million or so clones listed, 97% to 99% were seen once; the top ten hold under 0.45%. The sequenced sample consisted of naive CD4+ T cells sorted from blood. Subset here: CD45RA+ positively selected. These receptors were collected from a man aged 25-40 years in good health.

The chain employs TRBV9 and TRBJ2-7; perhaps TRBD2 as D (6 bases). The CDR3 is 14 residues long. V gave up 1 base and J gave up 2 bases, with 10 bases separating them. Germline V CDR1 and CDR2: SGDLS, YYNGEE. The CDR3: CASSVTEGPYEQYF. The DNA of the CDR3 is TGTGCCAGCAGCGTAACGGAGGGGCCCTACGAGCAGTACTTC.

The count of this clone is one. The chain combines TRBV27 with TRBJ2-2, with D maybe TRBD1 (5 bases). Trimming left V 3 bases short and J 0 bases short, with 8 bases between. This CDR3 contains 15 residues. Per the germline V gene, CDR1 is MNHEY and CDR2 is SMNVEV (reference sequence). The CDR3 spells CASSFGRANTGELFF. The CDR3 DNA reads TGTGCCAGCAGTTTCGGCAGGGCGAACACCGGGGAGCTGTTTTTT.

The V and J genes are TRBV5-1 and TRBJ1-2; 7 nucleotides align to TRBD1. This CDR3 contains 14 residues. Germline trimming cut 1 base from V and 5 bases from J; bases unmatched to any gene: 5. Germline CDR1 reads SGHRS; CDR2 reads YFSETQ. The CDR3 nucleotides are TGCGCCAGCAGCTTGCAGGGGGACGGTTATGGCTACACCTTC. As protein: CASSLQGDGYGYTF. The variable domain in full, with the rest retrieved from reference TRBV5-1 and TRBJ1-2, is KAGVTQTPRYLIKTRGQQVTLSCSPISGHRSVSWYQQTPGQGLQFLFEYFSETQRNKGNFPGRFSGRQFSNSRSEMNVSTLELGDSALYLCASSLQGDGYGYTFGSGTRLTVV.

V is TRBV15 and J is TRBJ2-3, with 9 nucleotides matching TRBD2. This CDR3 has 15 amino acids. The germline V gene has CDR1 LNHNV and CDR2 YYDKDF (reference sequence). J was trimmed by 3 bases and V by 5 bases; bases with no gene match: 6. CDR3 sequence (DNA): TGTGCCACCAGCCAGGGACTAGCCCAGACAGATACGCAGTATTTT. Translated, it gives CATSQGLAQTDTQYF.

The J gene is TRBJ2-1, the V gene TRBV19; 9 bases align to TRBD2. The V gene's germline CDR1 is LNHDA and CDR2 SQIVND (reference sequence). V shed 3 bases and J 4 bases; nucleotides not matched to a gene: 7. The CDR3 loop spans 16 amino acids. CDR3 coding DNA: TGTGCCAGTAGTATTCTGAGACTAGCGGCATACAATGAGCAGTTCTTC. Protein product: CASSILRLAAYNEQFF.

The CDR3 bases are TGTGCCAGCAGTTACTTCCAGGGGTTTGGCTACACCTTC. It specifies CASSYFQGFGYTF. The chain is built from TRBV6-5 and TRBJ1-2, with D tentatively TRBD1 (6 bases). The CDR3 is 13 residues long. Per germline, CDR1 MNHEY and CDR2 SVGAGI. V was pared by 1 base and J by 7 bases, with 10 bases between.

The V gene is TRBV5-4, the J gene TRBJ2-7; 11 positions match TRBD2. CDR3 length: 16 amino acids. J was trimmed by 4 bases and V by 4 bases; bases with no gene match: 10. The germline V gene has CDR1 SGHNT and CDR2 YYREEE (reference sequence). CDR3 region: CASSIGLAGRGYEQYF. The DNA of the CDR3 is TGTGCCAGCAGCATCGGACTAGCGGGTAGGGGGTACGAGCAGTACTTC.

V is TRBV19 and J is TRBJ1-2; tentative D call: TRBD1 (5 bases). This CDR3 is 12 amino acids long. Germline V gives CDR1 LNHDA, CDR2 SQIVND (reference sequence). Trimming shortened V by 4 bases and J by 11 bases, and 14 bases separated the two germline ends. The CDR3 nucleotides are TGTGCCAGTAGTACCGGGACGGTTTTTTACACCTTC. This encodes CASSTGTVFYTF.

In nucleotides, the CDR3 is TGTGCCACCAGCAGAGATCTCGCGCCGCACCGGCAGTACTTC. As protein: CATSRDLAPHRQYF. The chain combines TRBV15 with TRBJ2-7, with D uncertain. Germline CDR1 is LNHNV and CDR2 is YYDKDF (reference sequence). Trimming cost V 0 bases and J 9 bases, with 15 bases left between them. The CDR3 runs 14 residues. The variable domain in full, with the rest retrieved from reference TRBV15 and TRBJ2-7, is DAMVIQNPRYQVTQFGKPVTLSCSQTLNHNVMYWYQQKSSQAPKLLFHYYDKDFNNEADTPDNFQSRRPNTSFCFLDIRSPGLGDTAMYLCATSRDLAPHRQYFGPGTRLTVT.